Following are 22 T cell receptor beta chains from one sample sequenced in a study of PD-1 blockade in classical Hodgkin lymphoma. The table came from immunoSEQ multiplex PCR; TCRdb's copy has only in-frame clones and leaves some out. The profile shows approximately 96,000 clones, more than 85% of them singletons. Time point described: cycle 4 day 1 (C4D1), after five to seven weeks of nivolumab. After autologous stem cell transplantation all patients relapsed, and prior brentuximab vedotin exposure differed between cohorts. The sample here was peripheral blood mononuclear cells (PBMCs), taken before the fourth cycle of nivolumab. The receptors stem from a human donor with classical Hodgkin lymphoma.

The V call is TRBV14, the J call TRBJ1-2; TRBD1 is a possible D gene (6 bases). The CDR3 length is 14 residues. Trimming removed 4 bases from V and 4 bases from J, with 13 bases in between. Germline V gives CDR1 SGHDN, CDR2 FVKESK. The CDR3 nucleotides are TGTGCCAGCAGCCGGACAGCCTTATCCTATGGCTACACCTTC. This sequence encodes CASSRTALSYGYTF.

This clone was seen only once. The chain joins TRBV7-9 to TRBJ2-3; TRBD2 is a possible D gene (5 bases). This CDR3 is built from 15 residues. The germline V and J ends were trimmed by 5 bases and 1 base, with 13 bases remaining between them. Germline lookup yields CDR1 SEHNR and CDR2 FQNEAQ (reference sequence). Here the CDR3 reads CASSRGWAGTDTQYF. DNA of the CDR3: TGTGCCAGCAGCCGGGGATGGGCAGGCACAGATACGCAGTATTTT.

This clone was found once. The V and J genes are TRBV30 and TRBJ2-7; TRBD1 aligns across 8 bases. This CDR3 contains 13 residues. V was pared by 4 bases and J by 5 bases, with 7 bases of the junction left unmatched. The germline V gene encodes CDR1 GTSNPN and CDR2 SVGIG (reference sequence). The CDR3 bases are TGTGCCTGGAACGGACAGGGTGGGAACGAGCAGTACTTC. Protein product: CAWNGQGGNEQYF.

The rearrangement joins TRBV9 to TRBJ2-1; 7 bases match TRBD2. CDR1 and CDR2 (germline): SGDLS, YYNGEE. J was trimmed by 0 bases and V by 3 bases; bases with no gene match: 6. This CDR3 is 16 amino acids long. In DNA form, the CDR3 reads TGTGCCAGCAGCGGCTCAGCGGGACGCTCCTACAATGAGCAGTTCTTC. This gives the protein CASSGSAGRSYNEQFF.

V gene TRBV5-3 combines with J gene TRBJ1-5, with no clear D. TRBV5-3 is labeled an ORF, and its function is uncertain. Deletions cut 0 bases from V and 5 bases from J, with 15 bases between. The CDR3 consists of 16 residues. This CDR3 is CARSLDGERKDQPQHF. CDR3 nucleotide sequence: TGTGCCAGAAGCTTGGACGGGGAACGGAAGGATCAGCCCCAGCATTTT.

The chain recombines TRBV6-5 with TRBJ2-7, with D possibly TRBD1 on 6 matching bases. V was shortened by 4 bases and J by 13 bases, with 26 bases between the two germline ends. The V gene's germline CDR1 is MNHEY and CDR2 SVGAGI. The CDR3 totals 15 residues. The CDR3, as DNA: TGTGCCAGCAGTTTTACCGGGACATCATTCTCCGACCTTTACTTC. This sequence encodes CASSFTGTSFSDLYF.

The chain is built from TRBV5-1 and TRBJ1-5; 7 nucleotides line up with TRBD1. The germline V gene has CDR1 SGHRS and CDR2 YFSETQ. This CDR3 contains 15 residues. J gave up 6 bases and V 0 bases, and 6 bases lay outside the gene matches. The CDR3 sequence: CASSLGDRDSQPQHF. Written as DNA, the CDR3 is TGCGCCAGCAGCTTGGGTGACAGGGATAGTCAGCCCCAGCATTTT.

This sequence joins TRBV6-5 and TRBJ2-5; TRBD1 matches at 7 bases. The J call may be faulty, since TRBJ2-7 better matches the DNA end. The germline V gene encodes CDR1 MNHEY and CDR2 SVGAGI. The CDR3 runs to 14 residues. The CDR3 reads CASSYATGAYEQYF. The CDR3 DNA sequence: TGTGCCAGCAGTTACGCCACAGGGGCCTACGAGCAGTACTTC.

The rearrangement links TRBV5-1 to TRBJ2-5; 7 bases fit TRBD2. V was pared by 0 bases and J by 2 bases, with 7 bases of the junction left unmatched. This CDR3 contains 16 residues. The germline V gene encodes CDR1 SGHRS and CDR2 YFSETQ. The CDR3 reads CASSLDGLAAQETQYF. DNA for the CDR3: TGCGCCAGCAGCTTGGATGGTCTAGCGGCGCAAGAGACCCAGTACTTC.

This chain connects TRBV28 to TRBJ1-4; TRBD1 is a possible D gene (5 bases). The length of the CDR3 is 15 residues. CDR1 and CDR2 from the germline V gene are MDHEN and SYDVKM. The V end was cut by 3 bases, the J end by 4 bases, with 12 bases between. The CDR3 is CASSFQQGFNEKLFF. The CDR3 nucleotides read TGTGCCAGCAGTTTCCAGCAGGGCTTTAATGAAAAACTGTTTTTT.

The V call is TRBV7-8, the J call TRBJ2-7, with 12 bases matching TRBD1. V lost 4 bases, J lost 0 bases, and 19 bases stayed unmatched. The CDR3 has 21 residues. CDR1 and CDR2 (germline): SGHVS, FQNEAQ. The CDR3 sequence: CASSSLRDRGRRGPFSYEQYF. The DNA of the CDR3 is TGTGCCAGCAGCTCCCTCCGGGACAGGGGGCGACGGGGTCCTTTCTCCTACGAGCAGTACTTC.

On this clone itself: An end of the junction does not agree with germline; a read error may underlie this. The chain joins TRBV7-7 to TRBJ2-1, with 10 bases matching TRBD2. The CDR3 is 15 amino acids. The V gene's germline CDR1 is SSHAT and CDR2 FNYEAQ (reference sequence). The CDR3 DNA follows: TGTGCTAGCAGCTTAAGAGCGGGAGGGGGCAATGAGCAGTTCTTC. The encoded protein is CASSLRAGGGNEQFF.

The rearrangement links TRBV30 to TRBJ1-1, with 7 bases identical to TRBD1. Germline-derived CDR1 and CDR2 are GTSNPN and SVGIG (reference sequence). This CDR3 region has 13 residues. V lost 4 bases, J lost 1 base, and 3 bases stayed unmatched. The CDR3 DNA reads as TGTGCCTGGAACCGACAGGGGAACACTGAAGCTTTCTTT. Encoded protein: CAWNRQGNTEAFF.

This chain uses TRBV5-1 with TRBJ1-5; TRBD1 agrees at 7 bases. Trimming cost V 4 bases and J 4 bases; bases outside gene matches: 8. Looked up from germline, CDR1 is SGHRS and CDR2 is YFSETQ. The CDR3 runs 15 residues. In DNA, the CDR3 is TGCGCCAGCAGCCGAACGACAGGGAGTAATCAGCCCCAGCATTTT. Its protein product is CASSRTTGSNQPQHF.

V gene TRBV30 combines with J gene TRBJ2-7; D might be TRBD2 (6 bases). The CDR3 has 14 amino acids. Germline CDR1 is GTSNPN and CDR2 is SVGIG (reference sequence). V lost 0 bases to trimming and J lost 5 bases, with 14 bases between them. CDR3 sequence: CAWSVPGLGHEQYF. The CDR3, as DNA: TGTGCCTGGAGTGTACCGGGACTCGGTCACGAGCAGTACTTC.

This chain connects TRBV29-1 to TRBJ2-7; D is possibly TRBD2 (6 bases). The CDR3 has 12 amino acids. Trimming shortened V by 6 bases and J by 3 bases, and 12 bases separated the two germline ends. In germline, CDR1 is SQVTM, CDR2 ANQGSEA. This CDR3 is CSVAGAGYEQYF. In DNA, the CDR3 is TGCAGCGTCGCAGGAGCGGGCTACGAGCAGTACTTC.

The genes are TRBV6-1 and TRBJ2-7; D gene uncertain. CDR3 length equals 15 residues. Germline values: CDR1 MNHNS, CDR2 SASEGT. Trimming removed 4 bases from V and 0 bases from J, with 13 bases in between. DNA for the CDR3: TGTGCCAGCAGTGCGTCGGGCCCCAGCTCCTACGAGCAGTACTTC. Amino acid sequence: CASSASGPSSYEQYF.

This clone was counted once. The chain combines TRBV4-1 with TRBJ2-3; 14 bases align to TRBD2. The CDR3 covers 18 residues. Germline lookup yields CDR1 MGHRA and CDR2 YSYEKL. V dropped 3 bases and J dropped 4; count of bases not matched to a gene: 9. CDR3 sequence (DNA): TGCGCCAGCAGCCATCCGGGACTAGCGGGAGTTGTCGCAGATACGCAGTATTTT. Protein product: CASSHPGLAGVVADTQYF.

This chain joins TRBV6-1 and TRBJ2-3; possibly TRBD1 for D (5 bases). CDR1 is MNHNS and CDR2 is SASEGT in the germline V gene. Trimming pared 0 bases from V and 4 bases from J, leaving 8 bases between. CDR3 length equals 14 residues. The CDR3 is CASSEALGPDTQYF. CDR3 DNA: TGTGCCAGCAGTGAAGCTTTGGGGCCAGATACGCAGTATTTT.

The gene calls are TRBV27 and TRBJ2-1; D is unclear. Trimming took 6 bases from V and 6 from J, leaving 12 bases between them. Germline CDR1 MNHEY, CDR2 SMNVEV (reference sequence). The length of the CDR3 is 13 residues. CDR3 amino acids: CASSPDVSNEQFF. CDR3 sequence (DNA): TGTGCCAGCAGCCCGGACGTCTCCAATGAGCAGTTCTTC.

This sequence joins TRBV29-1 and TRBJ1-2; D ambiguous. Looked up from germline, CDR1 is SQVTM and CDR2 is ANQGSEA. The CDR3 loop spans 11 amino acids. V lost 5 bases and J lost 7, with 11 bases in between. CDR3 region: CSVSYAAGYTF. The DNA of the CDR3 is TGCAGCGTTTCATACGCTGCTGGCTACACCTTC. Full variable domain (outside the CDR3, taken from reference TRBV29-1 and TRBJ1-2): SAVISQKPSRDICQRGTSLTIQCQVDSQVTMMFWYRQQPGQSLTLIATANQGSEATYESGFVIDKFPISRPNLTFSTLTVSNMSPEDSSIYLCSVSYAAGYTFGSGTRLTVV.

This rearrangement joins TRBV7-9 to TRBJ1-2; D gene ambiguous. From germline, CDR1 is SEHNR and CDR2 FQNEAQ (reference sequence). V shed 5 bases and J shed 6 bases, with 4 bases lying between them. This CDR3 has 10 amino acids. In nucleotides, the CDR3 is TGTGCCAGCAGCCCCGATGGCTACACCTTC. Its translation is CASSPDGYTF.